This is a list of T cell receptor beta chains from one sample in a study of OX40 agonist ivuxolimab in advanced cancers. TCRdb's copy holds only in-frame clones and misses some; the assay was immunoSEQ multiplex PCR. The sample consists of 100,000 or so clones, approximately 90% of them appearing once. Sequences were derived from CD4+ or CD8+ T cells sorted from blood, sampled in a trial of the OX40 agonist ivuxolimab. The receptors here all came from an adult with an advanced solid tumor such as melanoma, head and neck, liver or kidney cancer. Both conserved end residues are part of each CDR3. D genes are given only for firm matches. Only part of the rows carry a size: once, few, many, or a class if the clone is expanded.

CDR3aa: CASSLPGTYEQYF; CDR3nt: TGTGCCAGCAGCTTACCGGGTACCTACGAGCAGTACTTC; abundance: NA; j_gene: TRBJ2-7; d_gene: NA; v_gene: TRBV7-9
CDR3aa: CASSQDLPGVAGELFF; CDR3nt: TGTGCCAGCAGCCAGGACCTTCCGGGTGTTGCCGGGGAGCTGTTTTTT; abundance: NA; j_gene: TRBJ2-2; d_gene: NA; v_gene: TRBV14
CDR3aa: CASKGSAYQETQYF; CDR3nt: TGTGCCAGCAAAGGTAGCGCCTACCAAGAGACCCAGTACTTC; abundance: NA; j_gene: TRBJ2-5; d_gene: NA; v_gene: TRBV7-2
CDR3aa: CASSRDWGDTQYF; CDR3nt: TGTGCCAGCTCACGCGACTGGGGGGATACGCAGTATTTT; abundance: NA; j_gene: TRBJ2-3; d_gene: NA; v_gene: TRBV18
CDR3aa: CASSSAGQVHRDGYTF; CDR3nt: TGTGCCAGCAGTTCAGCCGGGCAGGTACATCGTGATGGCTACACCTTC; abundance: NA; j_gene: TRBJ1-2; d_gene: NA; v_gene: TRBV28
CDR3aa: CATSRDKGLAGADTQYF; CDR3nt: TGTGCCACCAGCAGAGACAAGGGACTAGCGGGAGCAGATACGCAGTATTTT; abundance: NA; j_gene: TRBJ2-3; d_gene: TRBD2; v_gene: TRBV15
CDR3aa: CASQGPGYLGNQPQHF; CDR3nt: TGTGCCAGCCAAGGCCCGGGGTATCTGGGCAATCAGCCCCAGCATTTT; abundance: NA; j_gene: TRBJ1-5; d_gene: NA; v_gene: TRBV28
CDR3aa: CASSPGLAGEQYF; CDR3nt: TGCGCCAGCAGCCCCGGACTAGCGGGCGAGCAGTACTTC; abundance: NA; j_gene: TRBJ2-7; d_gene: TRBD2; v_gene: TRBV4-3
CDR3aa: CASRNRGGTTSGRANEQFF; CDR3nt: TGTGCCAGCAGGAACCGTGGGGGGACGACTAGCGGGAGAGCCAATGAGCAGTTCTTC; abundance: NA; j_gene: TRBJ2-1; d_gene: TRBD2; v_gene: TRBV28
CDR3aa: CASSPIGTDSNQPQHF; CDR3nt: TGCGCCAGCAGCCCTATCGGGACAGATAGCAATCAGCCCCAGCATTTT; abundance: few; j_gene: TRBJ1-5; d_gene: TRBD1; v_gene: TRBV4-1
CDR3aa: CASSPTRIRQGPSTDTQYF; CDR3nt: TGTGCCAGCAGCCCCACCCGGATCCGACAGGGGCCTAGCACAGATACGCAGTATTTT; abundance: NA; j_gene: TRBJ2-3; d_gene: TRBD1; v_gene: TRBV7-3
CDR3aa: CASSTGQGAPRGEKLFF; CDR3nt: TGCGCCAGCAGCACGGGACAGGGGGCGCCGAGGGGTGAAAAACTGTTTTTT; abundance: NA; j_gene: TRBJ1-4; d_gene: TRBD1; v_gene: TRBV5-1
CDR3aa: CASSTEGPQHF; CDR3nt: TGTGCCAGCTCGACCGAGGGGCCCCAGCATTTT; abundance: NA; j_gene: TRBJ1-5; d_gene: NA; v_gene: TRBV28
CDR3aa: CAWSIGTGRGYTF; CDR3nt: TGTGCCTGGAGTATCGGGACAGGGCGTGGCTACACCTTC; abundance: NA; j_gene: TRBJ1-2; d_gene: TRBD1; v_gene: TRBV30
CDR3aa: CASSVGGTGGSAQKLFF; CDR3nt: TGTGCCAGCAGTGTCGGGGGGACAGGAGGGAGCGCTCAAAAACTGTTTTTT; abundance: NA; j_gene: TRBJ1-4; d_gene: TRBD1; v_gene: TRBV2
CDR3aa: CASMGGMSGSGDTQYF; CDR3nt: TGTGCCAGCATGGGGGGGATGAGCGGGAGTGGAGATACGCAGTATTTT; abundance: NA; j_gene: TRBJ2-3; d_gene: TRBD2; v_gene: TRBV28
CDR3aa: CASSLIGESLNEQFF; CDR3nt: TGTGCCAGCAGTTTAATCGGGGAGTCTCTGAATGAGCAGTTCTTC; abundance: NA; j_gene: TRBJ2-1; d_gene: NA; v_gene: TRBV28
CDR3aa: CASSGAWRAANEKLFF; CDR3nt: TGTGCCAGCAGCGGGGCGTGGCGGGCGGCTAATGAAAAACTGTTTTTT; abundance: NA; j_gene: TRBJ1-4; d_gene: NA; v_gene: TRBV7-9
CDR3aa: CASSEIRPGQASEYSNQPQHF; CDR3nt: TGTGCCAGCAGTGAAATTAGACCGGGACAGGCGAGTGAATATAGCAATCAGCCCCAGCATTTT; abundance: NA; j_gene: TRBJ1-5; d_gene: TRBD1; v_gene: TRBV6-1
CDR3aa: CASSLASGTVQDTQYF; CDR3nt: TGTGCCAGCAGCTTAGCGAGCGGGACGGTTCAAGATACGCAGTATTTT; abundance: once; j_gene: TRBJ2-3; d_gene: TRBD2; v_gene: TRBV7-9
CDR3aa: CASSLSGQGALKETQYF; CDR3nt: TGTGCCAGCAGCTTATCGGGACAGGGGGCTTTAAAAGAGACCCAGTACTTC; abundance: NA; j_gene: TRBJ2-5; d_gene: TRBD1; v_gene: TRBV11-2
CDR3aa: CASSVVGGSYNEQFF; CDR3nt: TGTGCCAGCAGCGTAGTTGGAGGGAGCTACAATGAGCAGTTCTTC; abundance: NA; j_gene: TRBJ2-1; d_gene: NA; v_gene: TRBV9
CDR3aa: CAWSLTSSTIYF; CDR3nt: TGTGCCTGGAGTCTAACCTCTAGCACCATATATTTT; abundance: NA; j_gene: TRBJ1-3; d_gene: NA; v_gene: TRBV30
CDR3aa: CASSYRDRAGYTF; CDR3nt: TGTGCCAGCAGCTACCGGGACAGGGCCGGCTACACCTTC; abundance: NA; j_gene: TRBJ1-2; d_gene: TRBD1; v_gene: TRBV7-3
CDR3aa: CASSPGGTSGIETQYF; CDR3nt: TGCGCCAGCAGCCCGGGCGGGACTAGCGGGATCGAGACCCAGTACTTC; abundance: NA; j_gene: TRBJ2-5; d_gene: TRBD2; v_gene: TRBV5-1
CDR3aa: CASSLGSGRIGELFF; CDR3nt: TGTGCCAGCAGCTTGGGTAGCGGGAGAATCGGGGAGCTGTTTTTT; abundance: NA; j_gene: TRBJ2-2; d_gene: TRBD2; v_gene: TRBV5-6
CDR3aa: CASRLGTGWQGTQYF; CDR3nt: TGTGCCAGCAGACTGGGGACAGGGTGGCAGGGGACCCAGTACTTC; abundance: NA; j_gene: TRBJ2-5; d_gene: TRBD1; v_gene: TRBV6-5
CDR3aa: CSVGRPGNTEAFF; CDR3nt: TGCAGCGTTGGTCGACCGGGGAACACTGAAGCTTTCTTT; abundance: NA; j_gene: TRBJ1-1; d_gene: NA; v_gene: TRBV29-1
CDR3aa: CASSFLGDVDTGELFF; CDR3nt: TGTGCCAGCAGCTTCCTCGGGGATGTGGACACCGGGGAGCTGTTTTTT; abundance: NA; j_gene: TRBJ2-2; d_gene: NA; v_gene: TRBV5-5
CDR3aa: CASRFRGDSNQPQHF; CDR3nt: TGTGCAAGTCGCTTCAGGGGGGATAGCAATCAGCCCCAGCATTTT; abundance: NA; j_gene: TRBJ1-5; d_gene: NA; v_gene: TRBV12-2
CDR3aa: CASSFRGGSQPQHF; CDR3nt: TGTGCCAGCAGCTTCAGAGGGGGCAGTCAGCCCCAGCATTTT; abundance: NA; j_gene: TRBJ1-5; d_gene: TRBD1; v_gene: TRBV5-6
CDR3aa: CASSRNDYGYTF; CDR3nt: TGTGCCAGCAGTAGGAATGACTATGGCTACACCTTC; abundance: NA; j_gene: TRBJ1-2; d_gene: NA; v_gene: TRBV5-4
CDR3aa: CASSLVGQGGTGNTIYF; CDR3nt: TGTGCCAGCAGCTTAGTAGGTCAGGGAGGGACTGGAAACACCATATATTTT; abundance: NA; j_gene: TRBJ1-3; d_gene: NA; v_gene: TRBV7-2
CDR3aa: CASSEWEGSYEQYF; CDR3nt: TGTGCCAGCAGTGAATGGGAGGGCTCCTACGAGCAGTACTTC; abundance: NA; j_gene: TRBJ2-7; d_gene: TRBD2; v_gene: TRBV25-1
CDR3aa: CAGGSGLSGANVLTF; CDR3nt: TGTGCCGGGGGGTCAGGACTCTCTGGGGCCAACGTCCTGACTTTC; abundance: NA; j_gene: TRBJ2-6; d_gene: NA; v_gene: TRBV7-2
CDR3aa: CASRDRAGSNQPQHF; CDR3nt: TGTGCCAGTAGAGACAGGGCGGGTAGCAATCAGCCCCAGCATTTT; abundance: NA; j_gene: TRBJ1-5; d_gene: TRBD1; v_gene: TRBV19
CDR3aa: CASSLGGARGKMNTEAFF; CDR3nt: TGTGCCAGCAGCCTCGGGGGGGCAAGGGGGAAAATGAACACTGAAGCTTTCTTT; abundance: once; j_gene: TRBJ1-1; d_gene: NA; v_gene: TRBV4-2
CDR3aa: CASSYSHDRVGEKLFF; CDR3nt: TGTGCCAGCAGTTACTCTCACGACAGGGTTGGGGAAAAACTGTTTTTT; abundance: NA; j_gene: TRBJ1-4; d_gene: TRBD1; v_gene: TRBV6-6
CDR3aa: CASSGGTGGGEKLFF; CDR3nt: TGTGCCAGCAGCGGAGGGACAGGGGGCGGTGAAAAACTGTTTTTT; abundance: NA; j_gene: TRBJ1-4; d_gene: TRBD1; v_gene: TRBV9
CDR3aa: CASSEGQGGYGYTF; CDR3nt: TGTGCCAGCAGTGAGGGACAGGGGGGATATGGCTACACCTTC; abundance: NA; j_gene: TRBJ1-2; d_gene: TRBD1; v_gene: TRBV2
CDR3aa: CASSSVRGTDTQYF; CDR3nt: TGTGCCAGCAGTTCCGTCCGGGGCACAGATACGCAGTATTTT; abundance: NA; j_gene: TRBJ2-3; d_gene: NA; v_gene: TRBV27
CDR3aa: CASSLRQGSYEQYF; CDR3nt: TGCGCCAGCAGCCTGCGACAGGGTTCCTACGAGCAGTACTTC; abundance: NA; j_gene: TRBJ2-7; d_gene: TRBD1; v_gene: TRBV5-1
CDR3aa: CASSSPGGYYEQYF; CDR3nt: TGTGCCAGCAGCTCGCCCGGGGGGTACTACGAGCAGTACTTC; abundance: NA; j_gene: TRBJ2-7; d_gene: TRBD2; v_gene: TRBV7-9
CDR3aa: CASSFGTLFYEQYF; CDR3nt: TGTGCCAGCAGCTTCGGGACACTGTTCTACGAGCAGTACTTC; abundance: NA; j_gene: TRBJ2-7; d_gene: NA; v_gene: TRBV7-2
CDR3aa: CASRGTGGYEQYF; CDR3nt: TGTGCCAGCAGGGGGACAGGGGGCTACGAGCAGTACTTC; abundance: NA; j_gene: TRBJ2-7; d_gene: TRBD1; v_gene: TRBV27
CDR3aa: CASSLVGPPVYGYTF; CDR3nt: TGTGCCAGCAGCTTAGTCGGACCGCCCGTATATGGCTACACCTTC; abundance: NA; j_gene: TRBJ1-2; d_gene: NA; v_gene: TRBV11-2
CDR3aa: CASSGNAGGGGTGELFF; CDR3nt: TGCGCCAGCAGCGGGAACGCCGGCGGGGGTGGCACCGGGGAGCTGTTTTTT; abundance: NA; j_gene: TRBJ2-2; d_gene: TRBD2; v_gene: TRBV5-1
CDR3aa: CASSYGGGTGRMETQYF; CDR3nt: TGTGCCAGCAGCTATGGGGGGGGGACAGGTAGGATGGAGACCCAGTACTTC; abundance: NA; j_gene: TRBJ2-5; d_gene: NA; v_gene: TRBV5-4
CDR3aa: CASSVGTNRPSSYNEQFF; CDR3nt: TGTGCCAGCAGCGTTGGGACTAATCGCCCGAGCTCCTACAATGAGCAGTTCTTC; abundance: NA; j_gene: TRBJ2-1; d_gene: TRBD2; v_gene: TRBV9
CDR3aa: CASRLGQGNQPQHF; CDR3nt: TGCGCCAGCAGATTAGGACAGGGGAATCAGCCCCAGCATTTT; abundance: NA; j_gene: TRBJ1-5; d_gene: TRBD1; v_gene: TRBV10-2
CDR3aa: CASRTGTSYNEQFF; CDR3nt: TGTGCCAGCCGGACAGGGACCTCCTACAATGAGCAGTTCTTC; abundance: NA; j_gene: TRBJ2-1; d_gene: TRBD1; v_gene: TRBV5-5
CDR3aa: CASSVRVGGELFF; CDR3nt: TGTGCCAGCAGTGTGAGGGTCGGCGGGGAGCTGTTTTTT; abundance: NA; j_gene: TRBJ2-2; d_gene: NA; v_gene: TRBV6-1
CDR3aa: CSVDRANTGELFF; CDR3nt: TGCAGCGTTGACAGGGCAAACACCGGGGAGCTGTTTTTT; abundance: NA; j_gene: TRBJ2-2; d_gene: NA; v_gene: TRBV29-1
CDR3aa: CASSLGGADTGELFF; CDR3nt: TGCGCCAGCAGCTTGGGGGGCGCCGACACCGGGGAGCTGTTTTTT; abundance: NA; j_gene: TRBJ2-2; d_gene: NA; v_gene: TRBV5-1
CDR3aa: CASKRRGGSYEQYF; CDR3nt: TGTGCCAGCAAGAGAAGGGGGGGCTCCTACGAGCAGTACTTC; abundance: few; j_gene: TRBJ2-7; d_gene: NA; v_gene: TRBV27
CDR3aa: CAISEMEGAGVPQHF; CDR3nt: TGTGCCATCAGTGAGATGGAGGGGGCGGGGGTGCCCCAGCATTTT; abundance: NA; j_gene: TRBJ1-5; d_gene: TRBD1; v_gene: TRBV10-3
CDR3aa: CASSLGRAGGLYNEQFF; CDR3nt: TGTGCCAGCAGCTTAGGTCGCGCGGGAGGCTTATACAATGAGCAGTTCTTC; abundance: NA; j_gene: TRBJ2-1; d_gene: TRBD2; v_gene: TRBV7-2
CDR3aa: CASSPRRSYQETQYF; CDR3nt: TGTGCCAGCTCACCAAGACGCTCATATCAAGAGACCCAGTACTTC; abundance: NA; j_gene: TRBJ2-5; d_gene: NA; v_gene: TRBV18
CDR3aa: CASSPPTVDTQYF; CDR3nt: TGTGCCAGCTCACCACCCACTGTAGATACGCAGTATTTT; abundance: NA; j_gene: TRBJ2-3; d_gene: NA; v_gene: TRBV18
CDR3aa: CASSFNSQETQYF; CDR3nt: TGTGCCAGCAGCTTTAACAGTCAGGAGACCCAGTACTTC; abundance: NA; j_gene: TRBJ2-5; d_gene: NA; v_gene: TRBV7-2